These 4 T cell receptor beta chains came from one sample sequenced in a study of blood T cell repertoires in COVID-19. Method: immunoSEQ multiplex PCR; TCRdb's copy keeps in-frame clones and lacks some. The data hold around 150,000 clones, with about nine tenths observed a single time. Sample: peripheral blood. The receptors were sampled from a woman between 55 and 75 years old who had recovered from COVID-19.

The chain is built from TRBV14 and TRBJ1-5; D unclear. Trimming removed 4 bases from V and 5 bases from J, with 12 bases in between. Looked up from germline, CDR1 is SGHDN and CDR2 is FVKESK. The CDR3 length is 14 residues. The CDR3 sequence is CASSPRAVDQPQHF. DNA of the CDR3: TGTGCCAGCAGCCCGAGGGCAGTAGATCAGCCCCAGCATTTT.

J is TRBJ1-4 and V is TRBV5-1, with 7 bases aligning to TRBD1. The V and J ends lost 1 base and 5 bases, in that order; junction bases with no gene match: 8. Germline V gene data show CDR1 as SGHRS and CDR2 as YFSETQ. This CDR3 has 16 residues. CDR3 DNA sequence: TGCGCCAGCAGCTTGAATACCGGGACAGAGAATGAAAAACTGTTTTTT. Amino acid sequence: CASSLNTGTENEKLFF.

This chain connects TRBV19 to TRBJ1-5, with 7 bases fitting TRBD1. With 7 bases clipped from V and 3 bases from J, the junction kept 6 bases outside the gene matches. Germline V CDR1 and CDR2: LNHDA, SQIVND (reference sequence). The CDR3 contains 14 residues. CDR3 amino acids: CASIQGGYNQPQHF. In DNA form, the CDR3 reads TGTGCCAGTATCCAGGGGGGTTACAATCAGCCCCAGCATTTT.

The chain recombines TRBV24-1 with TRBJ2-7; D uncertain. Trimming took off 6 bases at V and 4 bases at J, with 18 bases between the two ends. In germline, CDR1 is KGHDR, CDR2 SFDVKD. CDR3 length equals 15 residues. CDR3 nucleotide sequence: TGTGCCACCAGTCTCTCCGGGTCGGCTAGTTACGAGCAGTACTTC. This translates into CATSLSGSASYEQYF.